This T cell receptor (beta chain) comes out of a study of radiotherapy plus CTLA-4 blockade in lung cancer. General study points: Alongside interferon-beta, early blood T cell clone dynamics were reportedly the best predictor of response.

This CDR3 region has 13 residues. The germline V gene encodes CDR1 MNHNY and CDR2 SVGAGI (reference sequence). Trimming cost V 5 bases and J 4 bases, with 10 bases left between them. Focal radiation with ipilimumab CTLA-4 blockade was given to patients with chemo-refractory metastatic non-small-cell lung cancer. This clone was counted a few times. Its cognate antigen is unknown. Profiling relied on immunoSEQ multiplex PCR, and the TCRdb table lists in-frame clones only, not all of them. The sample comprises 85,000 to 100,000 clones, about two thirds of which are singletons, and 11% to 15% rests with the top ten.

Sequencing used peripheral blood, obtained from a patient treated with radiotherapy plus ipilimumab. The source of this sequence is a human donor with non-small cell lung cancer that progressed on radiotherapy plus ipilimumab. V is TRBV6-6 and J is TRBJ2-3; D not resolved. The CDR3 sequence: CASSHSDPDTQYF. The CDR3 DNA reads TGTGCCAGCAGTCACAGTGATCCAGATACGCAGTATTTT.